This TCR beta chain came from a study of STAT5B mutations in CD4+ large granular lymphocyte leukemia. The survey-level immunoSEQ assay was used. Measured with immunoSEQ multiplex PCR; TCRdb has only the in-frame clones, and not every one. This table holds 20,000 to 25,000 clones, around three quarters found once. Study-wide points: No patients shared main leukemic clonotypes, though roughly 27% appeared at low frequency elsewhere. TRBV06-family usage was enriched in top patient clones (8/27) versus controls (2/35). CD4-sorted patient repertoires seemed more clonal than healthy CD4+ repertoires.

Worth noting for this clone: Its antigen is as yet unknown.

CDR3 length: 15 amino acids. V lost 2 bases and J lost 6; bases outside the gene matches: 8. Germline-derived CDR1 and CDR2 are SGDLS and YYNGEE. The chain links TRBV9 to TRBJ2-7; 10 bases line up with TRBD1. The sequencing input was CD4+ T cells from blood buffy coats. This clonotype was sampled from a human donor in good health. DNA of the CDR3: TGTGCCAGCAGCGTCCGGGACAGGGGATGGAGCGAGCAGTACTTC. Protein sequence: CASSVRDRGWSEQYF.